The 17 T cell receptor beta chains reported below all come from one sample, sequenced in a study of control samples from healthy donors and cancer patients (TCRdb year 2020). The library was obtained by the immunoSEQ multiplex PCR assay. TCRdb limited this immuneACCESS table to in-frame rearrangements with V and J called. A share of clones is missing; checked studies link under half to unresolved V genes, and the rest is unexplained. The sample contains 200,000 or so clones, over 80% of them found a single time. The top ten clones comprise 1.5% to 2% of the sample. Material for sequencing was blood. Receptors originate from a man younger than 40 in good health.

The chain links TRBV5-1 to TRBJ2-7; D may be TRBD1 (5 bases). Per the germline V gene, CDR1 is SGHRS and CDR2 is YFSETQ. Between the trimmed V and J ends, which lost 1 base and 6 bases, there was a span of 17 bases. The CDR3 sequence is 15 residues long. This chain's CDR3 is CASSLMGQNSAEQYF. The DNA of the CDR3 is TGCGCCAGCAGCTTGATGGGGCAGAACTCCGCCGAGCAGTACTTC.

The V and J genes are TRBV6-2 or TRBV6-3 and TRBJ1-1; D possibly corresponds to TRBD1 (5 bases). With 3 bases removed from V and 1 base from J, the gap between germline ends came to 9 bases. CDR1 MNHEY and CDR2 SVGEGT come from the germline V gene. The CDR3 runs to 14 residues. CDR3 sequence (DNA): TGTGCCAGCAGTTATGGGGCAAGGAACACTGAAGCTTTCTTT. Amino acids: CASSYGARNTEAFF.

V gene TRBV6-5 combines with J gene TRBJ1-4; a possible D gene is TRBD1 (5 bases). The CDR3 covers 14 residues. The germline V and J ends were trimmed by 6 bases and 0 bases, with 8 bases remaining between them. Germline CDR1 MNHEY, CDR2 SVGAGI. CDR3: CASSLRATNEKLFF. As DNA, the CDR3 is TGTGCCAGCAGCCTCAGGGCAACTAATGAAAAACTGTTTTTT.

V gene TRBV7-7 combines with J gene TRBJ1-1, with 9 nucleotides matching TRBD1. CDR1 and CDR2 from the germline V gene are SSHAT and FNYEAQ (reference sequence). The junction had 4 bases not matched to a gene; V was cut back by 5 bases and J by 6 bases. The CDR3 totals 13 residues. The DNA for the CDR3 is TGTGCCAGCAGCCTCCGGACAGGGGCTGAAGCTTTCTTT. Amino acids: CASSLRTGAEAFF.

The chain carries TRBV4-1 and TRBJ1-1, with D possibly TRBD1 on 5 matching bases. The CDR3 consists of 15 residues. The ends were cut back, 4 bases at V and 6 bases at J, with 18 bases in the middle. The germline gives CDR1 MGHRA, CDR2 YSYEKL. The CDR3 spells CASSLPWGKWAEAFF. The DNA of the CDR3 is TGCGCCAGCAGCCTCCCTTGGGGGAAATGGGCTGAAGCTTTCTTT.

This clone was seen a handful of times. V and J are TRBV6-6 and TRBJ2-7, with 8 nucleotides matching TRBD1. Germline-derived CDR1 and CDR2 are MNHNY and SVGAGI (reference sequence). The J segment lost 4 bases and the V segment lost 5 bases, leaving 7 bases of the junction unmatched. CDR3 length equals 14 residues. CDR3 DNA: TGTGCCAGCAGTACTACAGGGGGTAGGTACGAGCAGTACTTC. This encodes CASSTTGGRYEQYF.

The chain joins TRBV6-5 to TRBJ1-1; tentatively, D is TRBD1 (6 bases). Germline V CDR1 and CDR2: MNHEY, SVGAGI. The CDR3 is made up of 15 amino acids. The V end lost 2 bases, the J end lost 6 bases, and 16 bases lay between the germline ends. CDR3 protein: CASSYGQFLTAEAFF. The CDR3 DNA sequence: TGTGCCAGCAGTTACGGACAGTTTTTGACGGCTGAAGCTTTCTTT.

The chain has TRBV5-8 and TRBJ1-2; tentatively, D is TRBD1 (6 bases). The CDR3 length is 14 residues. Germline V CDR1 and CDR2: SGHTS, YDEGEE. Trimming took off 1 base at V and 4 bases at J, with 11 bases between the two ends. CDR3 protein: CASSLYRVPYGYTF. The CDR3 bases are TGTGCCAGCAGCTTGTACAGGGTTCCCTATGGCTACACCTTC.

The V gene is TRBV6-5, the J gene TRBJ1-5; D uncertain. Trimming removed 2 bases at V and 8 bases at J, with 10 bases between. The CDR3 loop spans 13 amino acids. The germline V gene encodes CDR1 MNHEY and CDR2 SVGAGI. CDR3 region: CASSYDESKPQHF. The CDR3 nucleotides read TGTGCCAGCAGTTACGATGAAAGCAAGCCCCAGCATTTT.

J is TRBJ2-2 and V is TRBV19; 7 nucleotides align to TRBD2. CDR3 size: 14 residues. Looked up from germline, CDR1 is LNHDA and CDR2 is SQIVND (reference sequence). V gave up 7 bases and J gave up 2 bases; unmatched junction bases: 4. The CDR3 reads CASKTGLNTGELFF. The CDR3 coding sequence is TGTGCCAGTAAGACGGGACTAAACACCGGGGAGCTGTTTTTT.

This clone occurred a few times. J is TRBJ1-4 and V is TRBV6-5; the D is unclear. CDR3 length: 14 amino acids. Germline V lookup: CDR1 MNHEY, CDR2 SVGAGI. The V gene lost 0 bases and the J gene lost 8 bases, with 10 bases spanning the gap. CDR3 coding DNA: TGTGCCAGCAGTTACTCTTGGCAAAGGGAAAAACTGTTTTTT. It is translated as CASSYSWQREKLFF.

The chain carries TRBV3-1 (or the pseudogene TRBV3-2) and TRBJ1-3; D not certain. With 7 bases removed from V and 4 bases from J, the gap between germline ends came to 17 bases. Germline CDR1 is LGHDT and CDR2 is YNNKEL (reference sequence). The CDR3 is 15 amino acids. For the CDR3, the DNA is TGTGCCAGCAACACCGGGAAGGGCTCCGGAAACACCATATATTTT. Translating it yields CASNTGKGSGNTIYF.

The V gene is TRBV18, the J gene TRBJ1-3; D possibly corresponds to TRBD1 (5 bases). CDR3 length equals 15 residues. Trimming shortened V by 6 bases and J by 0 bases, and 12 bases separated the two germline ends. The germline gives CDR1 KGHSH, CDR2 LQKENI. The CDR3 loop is CASSPGTGSGNTIYF. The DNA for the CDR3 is TGTGCCAGCTCCCCCGGGACGGGCTCTGGAAACACCATATATTTT.

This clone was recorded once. CDR3 coding DNA: TGCGCCAGCAGCCAAGGGGGGCACAGGGGCTCTGGGGCCAACGTCCTGACTTTC. Protein product: CASSQGGHRGSGANVLTF. The chain links TRBV4-1 to TRBJ2-6; 7 bases line up with TRBD1. CDR1 and CDR2 (germline): MGHRA, YSYEKL. The CDR3 is 18 residues long. After removal of 1 base from V and 0 bases from J, the junction contained 6 bases not matched to a gene.

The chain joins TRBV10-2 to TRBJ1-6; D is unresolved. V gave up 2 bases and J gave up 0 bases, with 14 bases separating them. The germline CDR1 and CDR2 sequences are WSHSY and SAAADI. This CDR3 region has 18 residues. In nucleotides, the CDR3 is TGCGCCAGCAGTGAGACACTCCAGCTACTCTCCTATAATTCACCCCTCCACTTT. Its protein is CASSETLQLLSYNSPLHF.

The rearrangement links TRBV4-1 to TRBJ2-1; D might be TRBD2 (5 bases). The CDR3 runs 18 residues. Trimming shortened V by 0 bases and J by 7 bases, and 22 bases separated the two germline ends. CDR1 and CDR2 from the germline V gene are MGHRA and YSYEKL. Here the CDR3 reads CASSQDPIGVPRLNEQFF. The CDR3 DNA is TGCGCCAGCAGCCAAGATCCTATCGGGGTCCCACGTTTGAATGAGCAGTTCTTC.

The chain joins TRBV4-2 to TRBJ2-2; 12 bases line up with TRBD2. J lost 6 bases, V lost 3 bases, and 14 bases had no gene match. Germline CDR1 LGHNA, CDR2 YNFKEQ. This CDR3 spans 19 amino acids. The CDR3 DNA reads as TGTGCCAGCAGCCATCTCCCCGGGCTAGCGGGGGGGCCCGCCGGGGAGCTGTTTTTT. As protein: CASSHLPGLAGGPAGELFF.